Listed below are T cell receptor beta chains from one sample, sequenced in a study of regulatory T cells in long-lasting Graves disease. In TCRdb, the multiplex PCR reads were re-called with MiXCR into one record per CDR3 protein. This sample has approximately 470,000 distinct CDR3 sequences, with around 15% found just once. These data were also filed under a second study, of T cells in Graves' hyperthyroidism and ophthalmopathy.

Material: peripheral blood mononuclear cells (PBMCs), obtained at new diagnosis, from a patient treated with antithyroid drugs. All receptors come from a man aged 35 to 55 with Graves disease. Each CDR3 is given with its conserved first and last residue. Rows may omit the clone size; those that give it use once, few, many or a size class.

>.|TRBV15|TRBJ2-2
CATSRGTGVWTGELFF
>few|TRBV5-1|TRBJ2-7
CASSLTGSYERYF
>.|TRBV5-8|TRBJ2-1
CASSLKFPSGRANYNEQFF
>many|TRBV2|TRBJ2-1
CASSFGTSGGSEQFF
>many|TRBV28|TRBJ2-1
CASGEGDSYNEQFF
>.|TRBV5-1|TRBJ2-7
CGSSLAATYEQYF
>many|TRBV6-1|TRBJ2-1
CASSEVGLAVYEQFF
>.|TRBV7-9|TRBJ2-7
CASSRLAGVLPAKGSYEQYF
>many|TRBV15|TRBJ2-3
CATSRRLAGLSTDTQYF
>.|TRBV6-4|TRBJ2-5
CASSRELQETQYF
>few|TRBV15|TRBJ2-5
CATSRDTGPGETQYF
>.|TRBV29-1|TRBJ2-2
CSGFSAGANTGELFF
>.|TRBV2|TRBJ2-1
CASSAGTGPYNEQFF
>many|TRBV12-3/TRBV12-4|TRBJ2-3
CASSFLGSHRDTQYF
>many|TRBV7-3|TRBJ2-7
CASSLPEKVTEQYF
>.|TRBV12-3/TRBV12-4|TRBJ1-3
CASSHGGNTIYF
>.|TRBV24-1|TRBJ2-7
CATSDSSVRREQYF
>many|TRBV30|TRBJ1-3
CAWSSRDRGSGNTIYF
>.|TRBV11-3|TRBJ2-7
CASSPPRRPDEQYF
>.|TRBV28|TRBJ2-7
CASSSPTSGRAREQYF
>many|TRBV3-1|TRBJ2-5
CASSYGSSYQETQYF
>many|TRBV30|TRBJ1-1
CACLTANTEAFF
>few|TRBV15|TRBJ2-2
CATSRGSGSSNTGELFF
>few|TRBV7-8|TRBJ2-3
CASSLETADTQYF
>.|TRBV5-1|TRBJ2-7
CASSGGGQGAGEQYF